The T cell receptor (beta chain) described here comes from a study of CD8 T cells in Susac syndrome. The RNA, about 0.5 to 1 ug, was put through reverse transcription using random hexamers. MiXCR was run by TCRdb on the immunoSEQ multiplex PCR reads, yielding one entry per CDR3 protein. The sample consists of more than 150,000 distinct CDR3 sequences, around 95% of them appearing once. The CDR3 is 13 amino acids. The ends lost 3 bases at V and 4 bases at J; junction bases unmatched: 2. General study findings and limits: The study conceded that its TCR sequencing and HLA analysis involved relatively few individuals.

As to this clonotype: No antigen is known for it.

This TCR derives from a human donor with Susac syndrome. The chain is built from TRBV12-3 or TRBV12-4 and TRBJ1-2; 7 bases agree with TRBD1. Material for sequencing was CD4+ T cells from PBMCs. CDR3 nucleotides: TGTGCCAGCAGTTTCGACAGGGCCTATGGCTACACCTTC. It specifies CASSFDRAYGYTF.